One sample yielded the 18 T cell receptor beta chains listed below, sequenced in a study of blood T cell repertoires in COVID-19. Profiling relied on immunoSEQ multiplex PCR, and the TCRdb table lists in-frame clones only, not all of them. The sample shows 45,000 to 60,000 clones, more than 60% of them seen only once. The specimen was peripheral blood. These receptors originate from a human donor with active or convalescent COVID-19. The donor label of this sample is uncertain.

The genes are TRBV7-2 and TRBJ2-6; 10 nucleotides align to TRBD2. Per germline, CDR1 SGHTA and CDR2 FQGNSA. Unmatched junction bases numbered 7, after V lost 5 bases and J lost 0 bases. The CDR3 loop spans 18 amino acids. CDR3 amino acids: CASSPTSGVSSGANVLTF. CDR3 DNA sequence: TGTGCCAGCAGCCCAACTAGCGGGGTCTCCTCTGGGGCCAACGTCCTGACTTTC.

The chain has TRBV9 and TRBJ2-7, with 7 nucleotides matching TRBD2. The trim removed 4 bases at V and 6 bases at J, leaving 10 bases unmatched. Germline V gene sequence: CDR1 SGDLS, CDR2 YYNGEE. The CDR3 spans 14 residues. CDR3 sequence: CASSPRNWEGEQYF. As DNA, the CDR3 is TGTGCCAGCAGCCCTCGGAATTGGGAGGGCGAGCAGTACTTC.

In its sample, this clone was seen a few times. The DNA of the CDR3 is TGTGCCAGCAGCCCCCGGGGCAATCAGCCCCAGCATTTT. It is translated as CASSPRGNQPQHF. The rearrangement links TRBV7-2 to TRBJ1-5; D is unclear. V was trimmed by 5 bases and J by 2 bases, leaving 7 bases between them. The CDR3 is 13 residues long. The germline gives CDR1 SGHTA, CDR2 FQGNSA.

The rearrangement uses TRBV7-3 and TRBJ1-2; D gene ambiguous. The ends were cut back, 2 bases at V and 0 bases at J, with 10 bases in the middle. Germline CDR1 and CDR2: SGHTA and FQGTGA. The CDR3 runs 15 residues. The CDR3 protein is CASSLGPVPNYGYTF. In DNA, the CDR3 is TGTGCCAGCAGCTTAGGGCCGGTCCCTAACTATGGCTACACCTTC.

J is TRBJ1-2 and V is TRBV3-1 (or the pseudogene TRBV3-2); perhaps TRBD1 as D (5 bases). CDR1 is LGHDT and CDR2 is YNNKEL in the germline V gene (reference sequence). Trimming shortened V by 4 bases and J by 5 bases, and 8 bases separated the two germline ends. The CDR3 is made up of 12 amino acids. In nucleotides, the CDR3 is TGTGCCAGCAGCCGAGCAGGGTATGGCTACACCTTC. Translating gives CASSRAGYGYTF.

V gene TRBV12-3 or TRBV12-4 combines with J gene TRBJ2-2; D is perhaps TRBD1 (5 bases). The CDR3 has 12 amino acids. Trimming took off 6 bases at V and 6 bases at J, with 8 bases between the two ends. CDR3 in DNA: TGTGCCAGCAGGCAGGGTCCCGGGGAGCTGTTTTTT. This codes for CASRQGPGELFF.

This sequence joins TRBV24-1 and TRBJ2-3; 8 bases match TRBD2. With V trimmed by 5 bases and J by 2 bases, 11 bases remained unmatched. The CDR3 extends over 17 amino acids. Germline CDR1 reads KGHDR; CDR2 reads SFDVKD. The DNA for the CDR3 is TGTGCCACCAGTGGCATGTCCACTAGCGGAGTCACAGATACGCAGTATTTT. It translates to CATSGMSTSGVTDTQYF.

This clone has more than one count but fewer than ten. Additional DNA sequences in this sample encode the identical CDR3. The CDR3 DNA reads as TGTGCCAGCAGCTACGGACAGGGGGCGGGCAATGAGCAGTTCTTC. Its protein product is CASSYGQGAGNEQFF. This chain links TRBV7-9 with TRBJ2-1, with 11 bases matching TRBD1. Germline CDR1 and CDR2: SEHNR and FQNEAQ (reference sequence). This CDR3 contains 15 residues. The V and J ends lost 4 bases and 6 bases, in that order; junction bases with no gene match: 5.

The CDR3 DNA is TGTGCCAGCACCCCCGGGACTAGCGGGAGTGGAGAGACCCAGTACTTC. Its protein product is CASTPGTSGSGETQYF. This chain uses TRBV7-7 with TRBJ2-5; 14 nucleotides align to TRBD2. Germline V gives CDR1 SSHAT, CDR2 FNYEAQ (reference sequence). The CDR3 has 16 amino acids. The V and J ends lost 7 bases and 4 bases, in that order; junction bases with no gene match: 8.

The gene calls are TRBV3-1 (or the pseudogene TRBV3-2) and TRBJ2-7, with D possibly matching TRBD1 (5 bases). The length of the CDR3 is 14 residues. CDR1 and CDR2 (germline): LGHDT, YNNKEL (reference sequence). V was cut by 5 bases and J by 2 bases, with 13 bases left in between. CDR3 loop: CASSAPGSAYEQYF. CDR3 DNA: TGTGCCAGCAGCGCGCCAGGGTCAGCCTACGAGCAGTACTTC.

This chain connects TRBV4-1 to TRBJ2-1, with a possible D match to TRBD2 (6 bases). Germline V gives CDR1 MGHRA, CDR2 YSYEKL. V lost 4 bases and J 4 bases, leaving 23 bases between the germline ends. The CDR3 totals 18 residues. The CDR3 DNA reads TGCGCCAGCAGCCCCTTCTTCATATCCGGGAGCCCTTACAATGAGCAGTTCTTC. Its protein is CASSPFFISGSPYNEQFF.

The CDR3 sequence: CAYDRAYNSPLHF. CDR3 sequence (DNA): TGTGCCTACGACAGGGCTTATAATTCACCCCTCCACTTT. V usage is TRBV30 and J usage is TRBJ1-6, with TRBD1 identical over 7 bases. This CDR3 is built from 13 residues. Germline CDR1 is GTSNPN and CDR2 is SVGIG (reference sequence). J was trimmed by 4 bases and V by 7 bases; bases with no gene match: 4.

V gene TRBV11-2 combines with J gene TRBJ1-2; D uncertain. Trimming cost V 5 bases and J 2 bases, with 15 bases left between them. The germline CDR1 and CDR2 sequences are SGHAT and FQNNGV. The CDR3 runs to 15 residues. CDR3 DNA sequence: TGTGCCAGCAGCCACAAGAGGACTGTGAACTATGGCTACACCTTC. It encodes CASSHKRTVNYGYTF.

This chain joins TRBV5-1 and TRBJ2-3, with D possibly TRBD1 on 6 matching bases. Germline loops: CDR1 SGHRS, CDR2 YFSETQ. The CDR3 contains 17 residues. Trimming removed 2 bases at V and 0 bases at J, with 16 bases between. The CDR3 nucleotides read TGCGCCAGCAGCTTATTACTAGGGGGTTTTAGCACAGATACGCAGTATTTT. Translated: CASSLLLGGFSTDTQYF.

This sequence joins TRBV5-4 and TRBJ2-2; TRBD2 aligns across 9 bases. CDR1 and CDR2 from the germline V gene are SGHNT and YYREEE (reference sequence). This CDR3 spans 16 amino acids. V shed 5 bases and J 0 bases; nucleotides not matched to a gene: 5. DNA of the CDR3: TGTGCCAGCAGAATTGGCGGGGGGGCGAACACCGGGGAGCTGTTTTTT. Amino acids: CASRIGGGANTGELFF. Using reference TRBV5-4 and TRBJ2-2 for the parts outside the CDR3, the full variable domain is ETGVTQSPTHLIKTRGQQVTLRCSSQSGHNTVSWYQQALGQGPQFIFQYYREEENGRGNFPPRFSGLQFPNYSSELNVNALELDDSALYLCASRIGGGANTGELFFGEGSRLTVL.

This sequence joins TRBV7-9 and TRBJ2-7; 9 positions agree with TRBD2. V shed 5 bases and J 2 bases; nucleotides not matched to a gene: 7. Germline V gene lookup returns CDR1 SEHNR and CDR2 FQNEAQ (reference sequence). This CDR3 comprises 15 residues. CDR3 sequence: CASSPPSSGAYEQYF. The CDR3 nucleotides are TGTGCCAGCAGCCCCCCCTCTAGCGGGGCCTACGAGCAGTACTTC.

V usage is TRBV25-1 and J usage is TRBJ1-3; no reliable D call. The CDR3 loop spans 18 amino acids. V shed 3 bases and J shed 0 bases, with 18 bases lying between them. Germline V gene lookup returns CDR1 MGHDK and CDR2 SYGVNS. The CDR3 region is CASSEVDRQAPSGNTIYF. The CDR3 DNA follows: TGTGCCAGCAGTGAGGTCGACCGGCAGGCTCCCTCTGGAAACACCATATATTTT.

Concerning this clone itself: Compared with germline, one end of the junction differs, possibly owing to a read error. The chain combines TRBV10-3 with TRBJ1-2; D gene ambiguous. In germline, CDR1 is ENHRY, CDR2 SYGVKD. The CDR3 consists of 13 residues. The CDR3 region is CAINEGGNYGYTF. CDR3 bases: TGTGCCATCAATGAGGGAGGAAACTATGGCTACACCTTC.